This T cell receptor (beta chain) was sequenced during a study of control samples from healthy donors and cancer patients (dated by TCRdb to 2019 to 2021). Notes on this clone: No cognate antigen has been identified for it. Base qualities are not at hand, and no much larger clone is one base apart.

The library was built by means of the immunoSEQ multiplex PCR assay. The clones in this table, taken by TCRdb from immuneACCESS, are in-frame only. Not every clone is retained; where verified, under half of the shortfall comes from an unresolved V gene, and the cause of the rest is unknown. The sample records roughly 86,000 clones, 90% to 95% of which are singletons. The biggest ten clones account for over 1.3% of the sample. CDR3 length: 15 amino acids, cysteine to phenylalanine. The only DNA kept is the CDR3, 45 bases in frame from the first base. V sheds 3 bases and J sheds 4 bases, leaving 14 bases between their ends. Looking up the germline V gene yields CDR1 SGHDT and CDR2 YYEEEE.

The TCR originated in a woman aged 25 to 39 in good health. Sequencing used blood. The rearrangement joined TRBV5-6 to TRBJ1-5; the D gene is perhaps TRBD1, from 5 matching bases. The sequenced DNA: TGTGCCAGCAGCTCAGGGACCGGAGCAAATCAGCCCCAGCATTTT. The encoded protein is CASSSGTGANQPQHF.